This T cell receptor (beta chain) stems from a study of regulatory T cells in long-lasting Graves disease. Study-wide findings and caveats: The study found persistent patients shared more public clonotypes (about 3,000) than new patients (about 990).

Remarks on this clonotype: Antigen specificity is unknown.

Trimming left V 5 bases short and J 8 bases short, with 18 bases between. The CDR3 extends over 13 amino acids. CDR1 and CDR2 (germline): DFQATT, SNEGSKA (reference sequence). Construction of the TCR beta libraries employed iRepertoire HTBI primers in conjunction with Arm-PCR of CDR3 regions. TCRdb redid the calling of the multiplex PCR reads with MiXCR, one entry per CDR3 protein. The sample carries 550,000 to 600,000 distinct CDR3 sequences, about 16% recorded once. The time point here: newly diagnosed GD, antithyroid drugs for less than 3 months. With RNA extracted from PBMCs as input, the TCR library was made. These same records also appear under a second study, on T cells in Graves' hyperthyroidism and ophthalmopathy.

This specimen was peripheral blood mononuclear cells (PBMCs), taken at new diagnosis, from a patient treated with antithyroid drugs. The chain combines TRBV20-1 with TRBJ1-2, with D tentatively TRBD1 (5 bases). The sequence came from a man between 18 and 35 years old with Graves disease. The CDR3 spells CSAGRGVQGGYTF. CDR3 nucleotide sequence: TGCAGTGCTGGGCGAGGGGTTCAAGGGGGCTACACCTTC.